Below, 2 T cell receptor beta chains from the same sample are listed, as sequenced in a study of T-cell reconstitution after alpha-beta-depleted transplantation in children. Unique molecular identifiers featured in how the TCRbeta library was prepared. One entry per CDR3 protein results from TCRdb running MiXCR on the PCR reads. The sample holds about 980,000 distinct CDR3 sequences, under 30% seen once. The sequencing used PBMCs, mostly from graft donor cells, collected 360 days after TCRalphabeta/CD19-depleted stem cell transplant. The receptors here all came from a boy less than two years old who had a stem cell transplant for SCID, so the T cells may come from the graft donor.

The chain has TRBV4-1 and TRBJ2-6; D is perhaps TRBD1 (6 bases). With 0 bases removed from V and 2 bases from J, the gap between germline ends came to 14 bases. The germline gives CDR1 MGHRA, CDR2 YSYEKL. The length of the CDR3 is 18 residues. The CDR3 loop reads CASSQDRPQGTGANVLTF. The CDR3 region has the DNA TGCGCCAGCAGCCAAGATCGACCGCAGGGGACTGGGGCCAACGTCCTGACTTTC.

With respect to this clonotype: Sequence at one end of the junction differs from germline and may be a read error. This chain connects TRBV7-3 to TRBJ2-7; 8 nucleotides align to TRBD1. In germline, CDR1 is SGHTA, CDR2 FQGTGA. The CDR3 runs 19 residues. CDR3: CASCLGTRLGTGDLYEQYF. CDR3 DNA sequence: TGTGCCAGCTGCTTGGGAACGAGGCTGGGGACAGGTGACCTATACGAGCAGTACTTC.